The entry that follows covers one T cell receptor beta chain sequence. Its antigen is undetermined. The sample is drawn from a study of OX40 agonist ivuxolimab in advanced cancers. Study background: Administration of intravenous ivuxolimab to patients occurred every 2 weeks at 0.01 to 10 mg/kg. Study outcomes and limitations: There was clonal expansion of CD4+ and CD8+ blood T cells by week 6 at 0.1 to 3.0 mg/kg. Some of the nonresponding patients also showed low levels of normalized T-cell clonal expansion.

This CDR3 comprises 15 residues. The V gene's germline CDR1 is MDHEN and CDR2 SYDVKM. The ends lost 8 bases at V and 5 bases at J; junction bases unmatched: 11. The data were produced by immunoSEQ multiplex PCR, yet TCRdb's version contains in-frame clones alone and is incomplete. The table has approximately 35,000 clones, around 74% seen once. The origin of this receptor is an adult with an advanced solid tumor such as melanoma, head and neck, liver or kidney cancer. V and J are TRBV28 and TRBJ2-5; 10 positions agree with TRBD2. This specimen consisted of CD4+ or CD8+ T cells sorted from blood, obtained in a trial of the OX40 agonist ivuxolimab. CDR3 coding DNA: TGTGCCAGCGCACATCCGGGACTAGCGAAGGAGACCCAGTACTTC. This encodes CASAHPGLAKETQYF.